This T cell receptor beta chain was observed in a study of blood T cell repertoires in COVID-19. In the original workflow: Quantification of nucleated cells was approximated via reference gene primer amplification. Assay: immunoSEQ multiplex PCR; the TCRdb copy retains only in-frame clones and omits some. That table furnishes V, J and clone size, whereas the DNA furnished D and trimming. The sample has some 67,000 clones, around 88% seen once. The CDR3 runs to 14 residues. Trimming stripped 5 bases from V and 4 bases from J, with 14 bases between. Germline CDR1 and CDR2: MNHEY and SMNVEV (reference sequence).

Source material: peripheral blood. J is TRBJ1-2 and V is TRBV27; weak D call: TRBD1 (6 bases). The receptor's source is a woman of 80 years or more with acute or convalescent COVID-19. CDR3 in DNA: TGTGCCAGCAGTCACGGGGGGGCGAGCTATGGCTACACCTTC. It yields the protein CASSHGGASYGYTF.